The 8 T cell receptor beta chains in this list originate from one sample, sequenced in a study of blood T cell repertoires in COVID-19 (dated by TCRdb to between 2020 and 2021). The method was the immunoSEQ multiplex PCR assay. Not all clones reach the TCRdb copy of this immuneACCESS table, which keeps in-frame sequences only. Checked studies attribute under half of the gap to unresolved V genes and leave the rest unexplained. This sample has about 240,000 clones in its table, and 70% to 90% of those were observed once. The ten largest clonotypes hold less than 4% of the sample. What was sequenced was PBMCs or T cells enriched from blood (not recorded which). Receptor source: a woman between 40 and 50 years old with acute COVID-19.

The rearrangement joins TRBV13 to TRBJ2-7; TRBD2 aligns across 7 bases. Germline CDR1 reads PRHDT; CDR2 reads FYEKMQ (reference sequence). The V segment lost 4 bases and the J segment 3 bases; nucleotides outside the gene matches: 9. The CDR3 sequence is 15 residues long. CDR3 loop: CASSSGTTTVYEQYF. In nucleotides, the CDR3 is TGTGCCAGCAGCTCAGGGACTACCACCGTCTACGAGCAGTACTTC. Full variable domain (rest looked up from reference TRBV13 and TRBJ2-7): AAGVIQSPRHLIKEKRETATLKCYPIPRHDTVYWYQQGPGQDPQFLISFYEKMQSDKGSIPDRFSAQQFSDYHSELNMSSLELGDSALYFCASSSGTTTVYEQYFGPGTRLTVT.

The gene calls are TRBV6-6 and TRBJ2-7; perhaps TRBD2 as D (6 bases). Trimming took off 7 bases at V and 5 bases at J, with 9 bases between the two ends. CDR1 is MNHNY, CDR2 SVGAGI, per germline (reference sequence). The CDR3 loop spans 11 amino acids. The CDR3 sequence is CASTGVNEQYF. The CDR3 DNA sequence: TGTGCCAGCACGGGAGTTAACGAGCAGTACTTC.

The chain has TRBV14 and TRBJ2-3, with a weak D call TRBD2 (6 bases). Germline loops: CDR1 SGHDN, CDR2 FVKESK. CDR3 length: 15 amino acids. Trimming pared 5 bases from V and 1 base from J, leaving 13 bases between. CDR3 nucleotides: TGTGCCAGCAGCGCCCGGGACTCCCGCACAGATACGCAGTATTTT. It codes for CASSARDSRTDTQYF. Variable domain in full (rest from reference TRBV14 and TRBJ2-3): EAGVTQFPSHSVIEKGQTVTLRCDPISGHDNLYWYRRVMGKEIKFLLHFVKESKQDESGMPNNRFLAERTGGTYSTLKVQPAELEDSGVYFCASSARDSRTDTQYFGPGTRLTVL.

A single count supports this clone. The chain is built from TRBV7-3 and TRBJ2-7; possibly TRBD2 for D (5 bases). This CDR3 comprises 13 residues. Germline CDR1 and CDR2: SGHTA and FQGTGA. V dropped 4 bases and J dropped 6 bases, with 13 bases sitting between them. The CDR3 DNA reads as TGTGCCAGCAGCTCTGGACTGCTTAGCGAGCAGTACTTC. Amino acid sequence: CASSSGLLSEQYF.

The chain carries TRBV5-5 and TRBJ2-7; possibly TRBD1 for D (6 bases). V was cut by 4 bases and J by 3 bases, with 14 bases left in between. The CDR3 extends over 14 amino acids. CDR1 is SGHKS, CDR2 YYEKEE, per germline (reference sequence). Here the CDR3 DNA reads TGTGCCAGCAGCCAGGGGTCCCAGTTCTACGAGCAGTACTTC. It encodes CASSQGSQFYEQYF.

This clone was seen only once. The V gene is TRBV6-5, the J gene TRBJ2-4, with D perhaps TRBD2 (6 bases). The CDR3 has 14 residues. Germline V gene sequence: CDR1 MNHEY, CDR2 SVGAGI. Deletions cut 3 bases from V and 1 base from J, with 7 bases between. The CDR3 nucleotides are TGTGCCAGCAGTTATGGGGGGGCCAAAAACATTCAGTACTTC. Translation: CASSYGGAKNIQYF.

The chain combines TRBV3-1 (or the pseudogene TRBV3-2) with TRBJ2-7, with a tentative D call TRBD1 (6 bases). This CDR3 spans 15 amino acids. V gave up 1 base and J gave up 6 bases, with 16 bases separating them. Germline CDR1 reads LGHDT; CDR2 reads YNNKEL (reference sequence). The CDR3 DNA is TGTGCCAGCAGCCAAGGATGGTCAGGGGACGCCGAGCAGTACTTC. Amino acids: CASSQGWSGDAEQYF.

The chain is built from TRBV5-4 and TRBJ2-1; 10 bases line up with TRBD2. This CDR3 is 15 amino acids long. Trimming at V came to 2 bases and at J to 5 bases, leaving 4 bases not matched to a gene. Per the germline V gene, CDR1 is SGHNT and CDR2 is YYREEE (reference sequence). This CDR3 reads CASSFGLADNNEQFF. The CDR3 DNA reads TGTGCCAGCAGCTTCGGACTAGCGGACAACAATGAGCAGTTCTTC.